These T cell receptor beta chains were read from a single sample in a study. TCRdb independently ran MiXCR on the 5' RACE reads; one entry per CDR3 protein. The data contain about 57,000 distinct CDR3 sequences, around 28% of them singletons. The sequencing input was tumor-infiltrating memory CD4+ T cells sorted from the breast tumor. The receptor set was obtained from a female donor with breast cancer. CDR3s include the opening cysteine and the closing phenylalanine or tryptophan. The order of the fields is clone size, V gene, J gene, D gene, CDR3 protein, CDR3 DNA. D genes are given only for firm matches. Clone size is shown for a subset of rows, as once, few, many or a class of expanded clone.

size: NA; V: TRBV5-1; J: TRBJ1-2; D: NA; CDR3: CAGSLEVDYGYTF; DNA: TGCGCCGGCAGCTTGGAGGTCGACTATGGCTACACCTTC
size: many; V: TRBV5-1; J: TRBJ2-1; D: NA; CDR3: CASSFPANNEQFF; DNA: TGCGCCAGCAGCTTCCCAGCTAACAATGAGCAGTTCTTC
size: NA; V: TRBV28; J: TRBJ2-5; D: NA; CDR3: CASSPGLPETQYF; DNA: TGTGCCAGCAGCCCGGGACTCCCGGAGACCCAGTACTTC
size: many; V: TRBV24-1; J: TRBJ2-7; D: NA; CDR3: CATSAIDSYEQYF; DNA: TGTGCCACCAGTGCCATAGACAGCTACGAGCAGTACTTC
size: NA; V: TRBV20-1; J: TRBJ1-5; D: TRBD1; CDR3: CSARERQGRPNQPQHF; DNA: TGCAGTGCTAGAGAAAGACAGGGGAGACCCAATCAGCCCCAGCATTTT
size: NA; V: TRBV5-1; J: TRBJ2-4; D: TRBD2; CDR3: CASSARTSGGKYF; DNA: TGCGCCAGCAGCGCCAGGACTAGCGGGGGGAAGTACTTC
size: many; V: TRBV7-2; J: TRBJ2-3; D: NA; CDR3: CASSLVGRTDTQYF; DNA: TGTGCCAGCAGCTTAGTCGGTAGAACAGATACGCAGTATTTT
size: few; V: TRBV7-8; J: TRBJ1-5; D: TRBD1; CDR3: CASSYDRGQPQHF; DNA: TGTGCCAGCAGCTATGACAGGGGTCAGCCCCAGCATTTT
size: NA; V: TRBV7-2; J: TRBJ2-1; D: NA; CDR3: CASSLQMGGNEQFF; DNA: TGTGCCAGCAGCTTACAGATGGGGGGCAATGAGCAGTTCTTC
size: NA; V: TRBV24-1; J: TRBJ2-1; D: NA; CDR3: CATSDPGSSSYNEQFF; DNA: TGTGCCACCAGTGACCCAGGGTCGAGCTCCTACAATGAGCAGTTCTTC
size: NA; V: TRBV29-1; J: TRBJ2-3; D: NA; CDR3: CSVVRSGYNTDTQYF; DNA: TGCAGCGTTGTTCGGAGCGGATACAACACAGATACGCAGTATTTT
size: NA; V: TRBV20-1; J: TRBJ1-2; D: NA; CDR3: CSAPPIRGGGYTF; DNA: TGCAGTGCTCCCCCTATAAGGGGAGGAGGCTACACCTTC
size: NA; V: TRBV7-2; J: TRBJ2-3; D: NA; CDR3: CASSSSRSTQYF; DNA: TGTGCCAGCAGCAGCTCCCGGTCGACGCAGTATTTT
size: NA; V: TRBV5-1; J: TRBJ2-1; D: TRBD2; CDR3: CASSVGTRTRNEQFF; DNA: TGCGCCAGCAGCGTAGGGACTAGGACGAGGAATGAGCAGTTCTTC
size: NA; V: TRBV5-4; J: TRBJ2-2; D: TRBD1; CDR3: CASSLGQAVDTGELFF; DNA: TGTGCCAGCAGCCTGGGACAGGCCGTGGACACCGGGGAGCTGTTTTTT
size: NA; V: TRBV5-1; J: TRBJ2-5; D: TRBD2; CDR3: CASSPLAGGPRETQYF; DNA: TGCGCCAGCAGCCCCCTAGCGGGAGGGCCTAGGGAGACCCAGTACTTC
size: medium-sized; V: TRBV29-1; J: TRBJ2-7; D: TRBD2; CDR3: CSVRDRTSAEQYF; DNA: TGCAGCGTTCGTGATAGGACTAGCGCCGAGCAGTACTTC
size: few; V: TRBV7-2; J: TRBJ1-1; D: NA; CDR3: CASSAILRNTEAFF; DNA: TGTGCCAGCAGCGCCATTTTAAGGAACACTGAAGCTTTCTTT
size: few; V: TRBV29-1; J: TRBJ2-1; D: TRBD1; CDR3: CSVGGVGGVEQFF; DNA: TGCAGCGTTGGTGGTGTAGGGGGCGTTGAGCAGTTCTTC
size: NA; V: TRBV7-8; J: TRBJ2-1; D: NA; CDR3: CASSLSGLNNEQFF; DNA: TGTGCCAGCAGCTTAAGCGGGCTAAACAATGAGCAGTTCTTC
size: many; V: TRBV6-5; J: TRBJ1-5; D: NA; CDR3: CASSSRGNQPQHF; DNA: TGTGCCAGCAGCTCACGGGGGAATCAGCCCCAGCATTTT
size: NA; V: TRBV9; J: TRBJ1-1; D: NA; CDR3: CASTRGPGHHTEAFF; DNA: TGTGCCAGCACAAGAGGACCAGGGCACCACACTGAAGCTTTCTTT
size: once; V: TRBV11-2; J: TRBJ2-7; D: NA; CDR3: CASSFASGVYEQYF; DNA: TGTGCCAGCAGCTTTGCATCAGGGGTTTACGAGCAGTACTTC
size: NA; V: TRBV5-1; J: TRBJ2-3; D: TRBD2; CDR3: CASSFSSGSSPDTQYF; DNA: TGCGCCAGCAGCTTTTCTAGCGGGAGTTCCCCAGATACGCAGTATTTT
size: many; V: TRBV24-1; J: TRBJ2-7; D: NA; CDR3: CATSDTTAYEQYF; DNA: TGTGCCACCAGTGACACGACCGCGTACGAGCAGTACTTC
size: NA; V: TRBV15; J: TRBJ2-5; D: NA; CDR3: CATSRVWVAGKETQYF; DNA: TGTGCCACCAGCAGAGTTTGGGTGGCGGGGAAAGAGACCCAGTACTTC
size: NA; V: TRBV7-9; J: TRBJ1-1; D: NA; CDR3: CASSSGIAGPEGEAFF; DNA: TGTGCCAGCAGCTCGGGGATAGCGGGGCCAGAGGGTGAAGCTTTCTTT
size: NA; V: TRBV5-1; J: TRBJ2-1; D: NA; CDR3: CASSLDSTGTVEQFF; DNA: TGCGCCAGCAGCTTGGATTCGACAGGGACTGTTGAGCAGTTCTTC
size: NA; V: TRBV5-6; J: TRBJ2-1; D: TRBD1; CDR3: CASSPSLAGGFLAEQFF; DNA: TGTGCCAGCAGCCCCTCCTTGGCAGGGGGTTTTTTGGCTGAGCAGTTCTTC
size: NA; V: TRBV20-1; J: TRBJ1-2; D: NA; CDR3: CSASPRVNYGYTF; DNA: TGCAGTGCTAGCCCTAGGGTTAACTATGGCTACACCTTC
size: NA; V: TRBV28; J: TRBJ1-3; D: NA; CDR3: CASHPYGAGNTIYF; DNA: TGTGCCAGCCACCCCTACGGCGCTGGAAACACCATATATTTT
size: NA; V: TRBV29-1; J: TRBJ2-3; D: NA; CDR3: CSVEGQSRINTQYF; DNA: TGCAGCGTTGAAGGCCAGTCCAGAATTAATACGCAGTATTTT
size: few; V: TRBV5-1; J: TRBJ2-7; D: NA; CDR3: CASSRNRAASYEQYF; DNA: TGCGCCAGCAGCCGGAACAGGGCCGCATCCTACGAGCAGTACTTC
size: many; V: TRBV20-1; J: TRBJ2-1; D: TRBD1; CDR3: CSARGTGGYNEQFF; DNA: TGCAGTGCTAGAGGGACAGGGGGCTACAATGAGCAGTTCTTC
size: few; V: TRBV25-1; J: TRBJ2-1; D: NA; CDR3: CASSKGGYNEQFF; DNA: TGTGCCAGCAGTAAAGGAGGATACAATGAGCAGTTCTTC
size: NA; V: TRBV10-3; J: TRBJ2-7; D: NA; CDR3: CAISELGAGWEQYF; DNA: TGTGCCATCAGTGAGTTAGGGGCGGGATGGGAGCAGTACTTC
size: NA; V: TRBV10-3; J: TRBJ2-3; D: NA; CDR3: CAIREGTDTQYF; DNA: TGTGCCATCAGGGAGGGGACAGATACGCAGTATTTT
size: few; V: TRBV28; J: TRBJ1-2; D: NA; CDR3: CASRGQFYGYTF; DNA: TGTGCCAGCAGAGGACAGTTCTATGGCTACACCTTC
size: NA; V: TRBV2; J: TRBJ1-5; D: NA; CDR3: CASTEGNSTQHQHF; DNA: TGTGCCAGCACTGAGGGAAATAGCACTCAGCACCAGCATTTT
size: NA; V: TRBV30; J: TRBJ2-1; D: TRBD1; CDR3: CAWKAGQVHEQFF; DNA: TGTGCCTGGAAGGCGGGACAGGTCCATGAGCAGTTCTTC
size: NA; V: TRBV5-1; J: TRBJ1-5; D: NA; CDR3: CASSPGAGAGNQPQHF; DNA: TGCGCCAGCAGCCCCGGAGCTGGGGCGGGCAATCAGCCCCAGCATTTT
size: few; V: TRBV14; J: TRBJ1-1; D: NA; CDR3: CASSQVSRDTEAFF; DNA: TGTGCCAGCAGCCAAGTCAGCAGAGACACTGAAGCTTTCTTT
size: NA; V: TRBV29-1; J: TRBJ2-7; D: NA; CDR3: CSVAPGQFYEQYF; DNA: TGCAGCGTTGCCCCCGGACAGTTCTACGAGCAGTACTTC
size: NA; V: TRBV7-3; J: TRBJ2-1; D: TRBD2; CDR3: CASSLTGGSYYNEQFF; DNA: TGTGCCAGCAGCTTAACTGGCGGGAGCTATTACAATGAGCAGTTCTTC
size: NA; V: TRBV7-2; J: TRBJ2-5; D: NA; CDR3: CASSSYGTQYF; DNA: TGTGCCAGCAGCTCTTACGGGACCCAGTACTTC
size: NA; V: TRBV5-1; J: TRBJ1-1; D: TRBD1; CDR3: CASRRTGGEVTAEAFF; DNA: TGCGCCAGCAGACGGACAGGGGGCGAAGTAACAGCTGAAGCTTTCTTT
size: medium-sized; V: TRBV29-1; J: TRBJ1-5; D: TRBD1; CDR3: CSVGEGARQPQHF; DNA: TGCAGCGTTGGGGAGGGGGCTCGGCAGCCCCAGCATTTT